The clone carrying this T cell receptor beta chain was recorded a few times. This entry belongs to a study of blood T cell repertoires in COVID-19. Study-level background: The United States, Italy and Spain provided the acute and convalescent COVID-19 samples. From T cells, B-cell-depleted T cells, or PBMCs came the material, which was cDNA or gDNA.

Study processing details: Estimated nucleated cell counts came from reference gene primer amplification. Profiling relied on immunoSEQ multiplex PCR, and the TCRdb table lists in-frame clones only, not all of them. Clone size and V and J calls were adopted from that table, with D and trimming inferred from the DNA. The table lists about 150,000 clones, nearly 80% of them singletons, with approximately 1.8% in the top ten. Germline V gene data show CDR1 as LNHDA and CDR2 as SQIVND (reference sequence). The CDR3 is made up of 16 amino acids. The trim removed 1 base at V and 2 bases at J, leaving 6 bases unmatched.

The clonotype originates from a man at least 80 years old with acute or convalescent COVID-19. Sequenced: peripheral blood. The V and J genes are TRBV19 and TRBJ1-2; 8 bases map to TRBD1. CDR3 nucleotide sequence: TGTGCCAGTAGTATAGCCCGGACAGGGCCCAACTATGGCTACACCTTC. This sequence encodes CASSIARTGPNYGYTF.